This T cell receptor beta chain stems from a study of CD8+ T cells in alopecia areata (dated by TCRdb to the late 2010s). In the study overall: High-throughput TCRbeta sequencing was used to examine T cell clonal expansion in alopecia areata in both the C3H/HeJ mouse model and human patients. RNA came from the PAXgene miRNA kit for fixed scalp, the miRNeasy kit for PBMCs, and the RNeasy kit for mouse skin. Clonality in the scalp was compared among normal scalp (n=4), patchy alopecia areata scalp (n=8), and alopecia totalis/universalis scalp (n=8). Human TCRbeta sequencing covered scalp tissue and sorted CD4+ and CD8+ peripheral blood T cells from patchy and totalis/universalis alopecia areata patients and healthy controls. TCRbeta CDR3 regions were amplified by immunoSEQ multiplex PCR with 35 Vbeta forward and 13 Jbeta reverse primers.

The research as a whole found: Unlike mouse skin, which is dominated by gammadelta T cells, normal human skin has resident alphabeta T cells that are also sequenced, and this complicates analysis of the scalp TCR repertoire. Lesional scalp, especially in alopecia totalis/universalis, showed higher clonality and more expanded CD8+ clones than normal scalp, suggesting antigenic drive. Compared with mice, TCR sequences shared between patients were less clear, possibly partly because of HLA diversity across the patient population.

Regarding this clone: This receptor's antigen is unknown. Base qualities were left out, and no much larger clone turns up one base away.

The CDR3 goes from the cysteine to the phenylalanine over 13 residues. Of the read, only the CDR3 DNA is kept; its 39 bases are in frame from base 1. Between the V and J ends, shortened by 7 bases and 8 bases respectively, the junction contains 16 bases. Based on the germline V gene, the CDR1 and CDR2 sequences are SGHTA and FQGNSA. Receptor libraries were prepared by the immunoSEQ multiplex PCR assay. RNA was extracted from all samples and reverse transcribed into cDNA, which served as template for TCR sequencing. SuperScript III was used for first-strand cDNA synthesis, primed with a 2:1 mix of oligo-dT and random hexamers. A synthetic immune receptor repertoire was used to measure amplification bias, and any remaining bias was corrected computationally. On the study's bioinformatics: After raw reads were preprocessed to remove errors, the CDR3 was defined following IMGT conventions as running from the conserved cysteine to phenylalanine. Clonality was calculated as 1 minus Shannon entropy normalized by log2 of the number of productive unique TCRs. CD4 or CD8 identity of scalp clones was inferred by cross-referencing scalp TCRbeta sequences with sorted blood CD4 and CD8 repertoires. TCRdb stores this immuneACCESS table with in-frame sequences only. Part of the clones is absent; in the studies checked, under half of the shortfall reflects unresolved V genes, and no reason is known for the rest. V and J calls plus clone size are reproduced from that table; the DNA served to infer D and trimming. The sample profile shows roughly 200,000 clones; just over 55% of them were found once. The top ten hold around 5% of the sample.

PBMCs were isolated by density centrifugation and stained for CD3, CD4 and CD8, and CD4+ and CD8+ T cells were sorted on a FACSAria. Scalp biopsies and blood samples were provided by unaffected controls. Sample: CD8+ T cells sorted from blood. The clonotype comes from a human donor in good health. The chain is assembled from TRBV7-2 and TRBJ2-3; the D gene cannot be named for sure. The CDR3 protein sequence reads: CASTPTSALTQYF. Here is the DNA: TGTGCCAGCACACCAACGTCAGCGCTTACGCAGTATTTT.